Sequencing of this TCR beta chain was carried out in a study of blood T cell repertoires in COVID-19. Turning to the study itself: Donors in the United States, Italy and Spain gave samples during acute or convalescent COVID-19.

CDR3 length: 16 residues. The V segment lost 3 bases and the J segment 5 bases; nucleotides outside the gene matches: 4. Germline V gene data show CDR1 as SGHTA and CDR2 as FQGTGA. The protocol was immunoSEQ multiplex PCR, while the TCRdb copy is restricted to in-frame clones and leaves out a portion. Of 290,000 or so clones detected, 85% to 90% appear once; the ten largest clones hold approximately 4%. Membership in each cohort depended on participant-reported clinical history. This clonotype was sampled from a woman in her late teens or twenties with acute COVID-19. The chain is built from TRBV7-3 and TRBJ2-2; TRBD1 matches at 12 bases. The sample consisted of PBMCs or T cells enriched from blood (not recorded which). The CDR3 bases are TGTGCCAGCAGCTTGGGACAGGGGGCCTCAACCGGGGAGCTGTTTTTT. It translates to CASSLGQGASTGELFF.